The 28 T cell receptor beta chains in this list originate from one sample, sequenced in a study of blood T cells in healthy people across ages. Combining a sample-barcoded 5' primer with a J-beta primer mix, a second PCR ran for roughly 6 to 12 cycles. A single record per CDR3 protein comes from TCRdb applying MiXCR to the 5' RACE reads. The sample holds about 800,000 distinct CDR3 sequences; nearly 60% are singletons and the top ten take approximately 20%. The sample consisted of blood. The receptors derive from a man aged 25-45 years in good health.

The genes are TRBV5-1 and TRBJ2-1; D ambiguous. V was cut by 0 bases and J by 8 bases, with 12 bases left in between. Germline V gives CDR1 SGHRS, CDR2 YFSETQ. The CDR3 length is 14 residues. The CDR3 coding sequence is TGCGCCAGCAGCTTGGAGACGCGGTGGGATGAGCAGTTCTTC. It translates to CASSLETRWDEQFF. The full variable domain, completed using reference TRBV5-1 and TRBJ2-1, is KAGVTQTPRYLIKTRGQQVTLSCSPISGHRSVSWYQQTPGQGLQFLFEYFSETQRNKGNFPGRFSGRQFSNSRSEMNVSTLELGDSALYLCASSLETRWDEQFFGPGTRLTVL.

This clonotype has only one observation. The gene calls are TRBV3-1 and TRBJ2-7; D unclear. The germline V gene encodes CDR1 LGHDT and CDR2 YNNKEL (reference sequence). V lost 0 bases and J 3 bases, leaving 12 bases between the germline ends. This CDR3 is 15 amino acids long. CDR3 nucleotide sequence: TGTGCCAGCAGCCAAGAGCCAGGAATACTCTACGAGCAGTACTTC. Amino acids: CASSQEPGILYEQYF.

This chain connects TRBV7-2 to TRBJ2-7; D unresolved. V was clipped by 1 base and J by 2 bases, with 12 bases between them. Per germline, CDR1 SGHTA and CDR2 FQGNSA. The CDR3 spans 15 residues. As DNA, the CDR3 is TGTGCCAGCAGCTTAGGTGGTAGCACCGCCTACGAGCAGTACTTC. Amino acids: CASSLGGSTAYEQYF.

This clonotype appeared a few times. CDR3 nucleotides: TGTGCCAGCAGCCGAGGTGGGACAGGGATCGAGCAGTACTTC. It codes for CASSRGGTGIEQYF. The V gene is TRBV3-1, the J gene TRBJ2-7; 9 positions agree with TRBD1. Trimming cost V 4 bases and J 6 bases; bases outside gene matches: 7. This CDR3 is built from 14 residues. Germline loops: CDR1 LGHDT, CDR2 YNNKEL (reference sequence).

This clonotype was detected a few times. This chain uses TRBV6-6 with TRBJ2-7, with TRBD1 as a possible D gene (6 bases). This CDR3 contains 12 residues. Trimming shortened V by 6 bases and J by 2 bases, and 8 bases separated the two germline ends. Germline assignment: CDR1 MNHNY and CDR2 SVGAGI (reference sequence). For the CDR3, the DNA is TGTGCCAGCAGCAACAGGGCCTACGAGCAGTACTTC. Translated: CASSNRAYEQYF.

This clonotype was seen only a few times. The rearrangement links TRBV24-1 to TRBJ1-1; possible D gene TRBD1, 5 bases. The germline CDR1 and CDR2 sequences are KGHDR and SFDVKD. The CDR3 loop spans 13 amino acids. V was cut by 4 bases and J by 9 bases, with 14 bases left in between. The CDR3 coding sequence is TGTGCCACCAGTGACGCCCGGGACTATAAAGCTTTCTTT. Protein sequence: CATSDARDYKAFF.

The chain uses TRBV12-3 or TRBV12-4 and TRBJ2-1, with no clear D. Trimming took off 4 bases at V and 8 bases at J, with 15 bases between the two ends. The length of the CDR3 is 14 residues. In nucleotides, the CDR3 is TGTGCCAGCAGTTCAGGATTTCGATGGTATGAGCAGTTCTTC. Translation: CASSSGFRWYEQFF.

This clonotype was observed a few times. The gene calls are TRBV7-2 and TRBJ2-3; no definite D call. This CDR3 is 14 amino acids long. CDR1 and CDR2 from the germline V gene are SGHTA and FQGNSA. Trimming removed 6 bases from V and 2 bases from J, with 12 bases in between. DNA of the CDR3: TGTGCCAGCAGTTTTCGGGCCAACACAGATACGCAGTATTTT. This gives the protein CASSFRANTDTQYF.

V usage is TRBV4-2 and J usage is TRBJ2-5, with 9 bases matching TRBD2. The CDR3 is 16 amino acids. CDR1 is LGHNA, CDR2 YNFKEQ, per germline. J gave up 11 bases and V 1 base, and 14 bases lay outside the gene matches. The CDR3 sequence is CASSQARGGRASEQYF. As DNA, the CDR3 is TGTGCCAGCAGCCAAGCGAGAGGCGGGAGGGCCAGTGAGCAGTACTTC.

V usage is TRBV4-2 and J usage is TRBJ2-5, with D perhaps matching TRBD2 (7 bases). Trimming shortened V by 0 bases and J by 5 bases, and 13 bases separated the two germline ends. The CDR3 is made up of 15 amino acids. Germline lookup yields CDR1 LGHNA and CDR2 YNFKEQ. This chain's CDR3 is CASSQESRGGETQYF. CDR3 nucleotide sequence: TGTGCCAGCAGCCAAGAGTCTCGCGGGGGCGAGACCCAGTACTTC.

The count of this clonotype is one. The CDR3 reads CAISESQGDTEAFF. For the CDR3, the DNA is TGTGCCATCAGTGAGTCGCAGGGGGACACTGAAGCTTTCTTT. The chain uses TRBV10-3 and TRBJ1-1; TRBD1 agrees at 7 bases. Germline CDR1 and CDR2: ENHRY and SYGVKD. This CDR3 has 14 amino acids. Losses at the gene ends were 0 bases for V and 3 bases for J; bases not matched to a gene: 1.

This chain links TRBV5-1 with TRBJ2-7, with D perhaps matching TRBD1 (5 bases). There are 13 residues in the CDR3. Looked up from germline, CDR1 is SGHRS and CDR2 is YFSETQ. V lost 3 bases and J 12 bases, leaving 19 bases between the germline ends. The CDR3 protein is CASSSDRSTGRYF. The CDR3 region has the DNA TGCGCCAGCAGCTCCGATCGCTCAACAGGTCGGTACTTC.

The chain combines TRBV20-1 with TRBJ1-2; D may be TRBD1 (6 bases). In germline, CDR1 is DFQATT, CDR2 SNEGSKA (reference sequence). This CDR3 spans 14 amino acids. Deletions cut 6 bases from V and 2 bases from J, with 16 bases between. CDR3: CSAKRGGSNYGYTF. CDR3 DNA: TGCAGTGCCAAAAGGGGGGGCTCGAACTATGGCTACACCTTC.

The genes are TRBV5-1 and TRBJ1-1; 7 bases fit TRBD1. The CDR3 runs 15 residues. The junction had 6 bases not matched to a gene; V was cut back by 0 bases and J by 4 bases. Germline CDR1 SGHRS, CDR2 YFSETQ. CDR3: CASSLDDRVPTEAFF. CDR3 nucleotide sequence: TGCGCCAGCAGCTTGGATGACAGGGTGCCCACTGAAGCTTTCTTT.

This sequence joins TRBV7-9 and TRBJ2-1; the D is unclear. This CDR3 has 12 amino acids. Trimming removed 0 bases from V and 9 bases from J, with 6 bases in between. Germline loops: CDR1 SEHNR, CDR2 FQNEAQ (reference sequence). CDR3 region: CASSLAPTEQFF. The CDR3 DNA reads as TGTGCCAGCAGCTTAGCCCCGACTGAGCAGTTCTTC.

The chain links TRBV9 to TRBJ2-1; D is unclear. V was shortened by 0 bases and J by 9 bases, with 7 bases between the two germline ends. CDR1 SGDLS and CDR2 YYNGEE come from the germline V gene. The CDR3 is 12 residues long. The CDR3 nucleotides are TGTGCCAGCAGCGTAGTTCACGGTGAGCAGTTCTTC. It specifies CASSVVHGEQFF.

This clonotype has just a few counts. CDR3 protein: CATSRQGSYEQYF. The CDR3 DNA sequence: TGTGCCACCAGTAGACAGGGATCCTACGAGCAGTACTTC. This rearrangement joins TRBV15 to TRBJ2-7, with 7 positions matching TRBD1. The CDR3 totals 13 residues. V shed 6 bases and J 1 base; nucleotides not matched to a gene: 3. CDR1 is LNHNV, CDR2 YYDKDF, per germline (reference sequence).

V usage is TRBV20-1 and J usage is TRBJ1-5; D gene uncertain. Deletions cut 5 bases from V and 5 bases from J, with 13 bases between. The CDR3 consists of 13 residues. CDR1 is DFQATT and CDR2 is SNEGSKA in the germline V gene (reference sequence). The CDR3 region is CSALLALDQPQHF. Written as DNA, the CDR3 is TGCAGTGCTCTCCTGGCGTTGGATCAGCCCCAGCATTTT.

This rearrangement joins TRBV20-1 to TRBJ2-7; the D gene is possibly TRBD1 (6 bases). V shed 0 bases and J shed 3 bases, with 12 bases lying between them. Germline V CDR1 and CDR2: DFQATT, SNEGSKA (reference sequence). CDR3 length: 14 amino acids. The chain's CDR3 is CSAREGAAGYEQYF. CDR3 nucleotide sequence: TGCAGTGCTAGAGAGGGGGCCGCGGGCTACGAGCAGTACTTC.

This rearrangement joins TRBV5-1 to TRBJ1-2; 8 nucleotides agree with TRBD1. Germline loops: CDR1 SGHRS, CDR2 YFSETQ. V was pared by 2 bases and J by 4 bases, with 10 bases of the junction left unmatched. The CDR3 loop spans 16 amino acids. CDR3 amino acids: CASSLSGDRGFYGYTF. DNA for the CDR3: TGCGCCAGCAGCTTATCCGGCGACAGGGGATTCTATGGCTACACCTTC.

This clonotype was seen a single time. The rearrangement uses TRBV25-1 and TRBJ1-6; D ambiguous. The V and J ends lost 1 base and 5 bases respectively, with 3 bases between them. Germline CDR1 is MGHDK and CDR2 is SYGVNS. The length of the CDR3 is 13 residues. In DNA, the CDR3 is TGTGCCAGCAGTGAATCCCATAATTCACCCCTCCACTTT. As protein: CASSESHNSPLHF.

The rearrangement joins TRBV28 to TRBJ2-7, with unresolved D. Deletions cut 6 bases from V and 4 bases from J, with 7 bases between. CDR1 and CDR2 from the germline V gene are MDHEN and SYDVKM. This CDR3 has 11 residues. DNA of the CDR3: TGTGCCAGCAGGGCCTTGTACGAGCAGTACTTC. This encodes CASRALYEQYF.

This clonotype came up a few times. The chain employs TRBV7-9 and TRBJ2-3; 7 bases match TRBD1. Germline CDR1 and CDR2: SEHNR and FQNEAQ (reference sequence). The CDR3 totals 13 residues. V gave up 8 bases and J gave up 2 bases; unmatched junction bases: 4. The CDR3 region is CASGQAHTDTQYF. The CDR3, as DNA: TGTGCCAGCGGACAGGCCCACACAGATACGCAGTATTTT.

The rearrangement joins TRBV20-1 to TRBJ2-5; 11 nucleotides line up with TRBD2. J lost 6 bases, V lost 3 bases, and 6 bases had no gene match. Per germline, CDR1 DFQATT and CDR2 SNEGSKA (reference sequence). The CDR3 is 14 residues long. The CDR3 nucleotides are TGCAGTGCTAGTTTAGCGGGAGGGCCTCAGACCCAGTACTTC. Translated: CSASLAGGPQTQYF.

The chain has TRBV9 and TRBJ2-3; D not certain. The CDR3 is 15 amino acids. Trimming left V 4 bases short and J 5 bases short, with 17 bases between. The germline gives CDR1 SGDLS, CDR2 YYNGEE. CDR3 in DNA: TGTGCCAGCAGCCCGTATTCAGAGGTGCTAGATACGCAGTATTTT. This codes for CASSPYSEVLDTQYF.

V usage is TRBV20-1 and J usage is TRBJ1-1; no reliable D call. Germline V gene sequence: CDR1 DFQATT, CDR2 SNEGSKA (reference sequence). The germline V and J ends were trimmed by 3 bases and 10 bases, with 21 bases remaining between them. CDR3 size: 14 residues. The CDR3 protein is CSASWARKLDGAFF. The DNA of the CDR3 is TGCAGTGCTAGTTGGGCCCGGAAGCTTGACGGAGCTTTCTTT.

The chain carries TRBV4-1 and TRBJ2-1; 7 bases align to TRBD1. The CDR3 length is 15 residues. Germline V gene lookup returns CDR1 MGHRA and CDR2 YSYEKL. V was clipped by 2 bases and J by 8 bases; unmatched bases: 9. CDR3 in DNA: TGCGCCAGCAGCCAAAAGGCAGGGGGTTGGGATGAGCAGTTCTTC. It translates to CASSQKAGGWDEQFF.

There are a few counts of this clonotype. CDR3 region: CSALGDESYNEQFF. The CDR3 DNA reads as TGCAGTGCCCTAGGGGATGAATCCTACAATGAGCAGTTCTTC. The genes are TRBV20-1 and TRBJ2-1, with D tentatively TRBD1 (5 bases). Trimming took 6 bases from V and 1 from J, leaving 13 bases between them. Germline CDR1 and CDR2: DFQATT and SNEGSKA (reference sequence). The CDR3 is 14 residues long.